These 2 T cell receptor beta chains were sequenced from one sample in a study of identifying expanded T cells in peripheral blood. Clones were sequenced by immunoSEQ multiplex PCR, and TCRdb holds only the in-frame ones, with some missing. There are some 120,000 clones in the sample; approximately 80% occur only once, and 3.3% lies in the top ten. The sample was blood. The source of these receptors is a person between 18 and 70 years old in good health.

V usage is TRBV19 and J usage is TRBJ2-3; 10 bases agree with TRBD2. This CDR3 is built from 15 residues. Germline V gives CDR1 LNHDA, CDR2 SQIVND (reference sequence). The J segment lost 7 bases and the V segment lost 3 bases, leaving 7 bases of the junction unmatched. CDR3 loop: CASSMASGGVNTQYF. The CDR3, as DNA: TGTGCCAGTAGTATGGCTAGCGGGGGCGTCAATACGCAGTATTTT.

The chain links TRBV6-1 to TRBJ2-1; TRBD1 matches at 7 bases. The germline gives CDR1 MNHNS, CDR2 SASEGT. The CDR3 contains 17 residues. Losses at the gene ends were 4 bases for V and 8 bases for J; bases not matched to a gene: 17. For the CDR3, the DNA is TGTGCCAGCAGTGCAGAACAAAAGACAGGGTATTGGGATGAGCAGTTCTTC. Its protein product is CASSAEQKTGYWDEQFF.